This entry concerns a single TCR beta chain. TCRdb independently ran MiXCR on the RT-PCR reads; one entry per CDR3 protein. Among more than 550,000 distinct CDR3 sequences, more than 13% were seen once, and the ten largest hold 3.6%. The sequence derives from a female donor in good health, serving as a healthy control. The sequencing sample was made of memory CD4+ T cells from blood.

The chain's CDR3 is CAISESGEGRAANEQFF. CDR3 DNA sequence: TGTGCCATCAGTGAGTCCGGCGAGGGGAGGGCCGCCAATGAGCAGTTCTTC. J is TRBJ2-1 and V is TRBV10-3; 7 bases are a match to TRBD2. This CDR3 is built from 17 residues. V lost 0 bases and J lost 6; bases outside the gene matches: 11. Germline V gene lookup returns CDR1 ENHRY and CDR2 SYGVKD.